Below are 7 T cell receptor beta chains sequenced from a single sample in a study of blood T cell repertoires in COVID-19. Profiling relied on immunoSEQ multiplex PCR, and the TCRdb table lists in-frame clones only, not all of them. The data show about 260,000 clones, 88% seen once. Sequencing was performed on peripheral blood. The source of these receptors is a woman in her 70s with COVID-19, enrolled during active disease.

The V and J genes are TRBV6-5 and TRBJ1-1; possibly TRBD1 for D (6 bases). The CDR3 is 11 amino acids. The V gene lost 8 bases and the J gene lost 8 bases, with 12 bases spanning the gap. Germline V lookup: CDR1 MNHEY, CDR2 SVGAGI. CDR3 sequence (DNA): TGTGCCAGCGTCCGGGACAAAGAAGCTTTCTTT. Residues: CASVRDKEAFF.

The rearrangement links TRBV9 to TRBJ1-1; D gene unclear. V was trimmed by 4 bases and J by 1 base, leaving 8 bases between them. Germline V CDR1 and CDR2: SGDLS, YYNGEE. The CDR3 extends over 13 amino acids. The CDR3 protein is CASSTGRNTEAFF. CDR3 DNA: TGTGCCAGCAGCACCGGGAGGAACACTGAAGCTTTCTTT.

The gene calls are TRBV5-6 and TRBJ2-5; D might be TRBD2 (5 bases). Germline CDR1 SGHDT, CDR2 YYEEEE. This CDR3 has 15 amino acids. Trimming pared 2 bases from V and 5 bases from J, leaving 16 bases between. The CDR3 sequence is CASSFRAITGETQYF. CDR3 in DNA: TGTGCCAGCAGCTTTAGGGCCATAACGGGGGAGACCCAGTACTTC.

The table lists this clone with many counts. The rearrangement uses TRBV15 and TRBJ1-5; TRBD1 is a possible D gene (5 bases). The CDR3 has 15 amino acids. Trimming removed 2 bases from V and 0 bases from J, with 8 bases in between. The germline V gene has CDR1 LNHNV and CDR2 YYDKDF (reference sequence). The CDR3 region has the DNA TGTGCCACCAGCAGATGGGGGGATAGCAATCAGCCCCAGCATTTT. As protein: CATSRWGDSNQPQHF.

The V gene is TRBV3-1 (or the pseudogene TRBV3-2), the J gene TRBJ2-5; 9 bases match TRBD2. V shed 4 bases, J shed 4 bases, and the junction held 4 bases outside the gene matches. The V gene's germline CDR1 is LGHDT and CDR2 YNNKEL (reference sequence). The CDR3 is made up of 14 amino acids. The CDR3 region has the DNA TGTGCCAGCAGCCCGTTGCGGGAGGGAGAGACCCAGTACTTC. Residues: CASSPLREGETQYF.

This chain uses TRBV7-8 with TRBJ2-3; 9 bases agree with TRBD1. V shed 2 bases, J shed 6 bases, and the junction held 15 bases outside the gene matches. CDR1 SGHVS and CDR2 FQNEAQ come from the germline V gene. This CDR3 is 18 amino acids long. CDR3 bases: TGTGCCAGCAGCTTAATCTACCGGGGACAGGGAAGGTCGGATACGCAGTATTTT. The encoded protein is CASSLIYRGQGRSDTQYF.

The V gene is TRBV5-1, the J gene TRBJ2-1; 7 bases fit TRBD2. Germline trimming cut 5 bases from V and 10 bases from J; bases unmatched to any gene: 6. The length of the CDR3 is 12 residues. The V gene's germline CDR1 is SGHRS and CDR2 YFSETQ. For the CDR3, the DNA is TGCGCCAGCAGACCCTCTAGCGGAGAGCAGTTCTTC. Translation: CASRPSSGEQFF. Combining the CDR3 with reference TRBV5-1 and TRBJ2-1 gives the whole variable domain KAGVTQTPRYLIKTRGQQVTLSCSPISGHRSVSWYQQTPGQGLQFLFEYFSETQRNKGNFPGRFSGRQFSNSRSEMNVSTLELGDSALYLCASRPSSGEQFFGPGTRLTVL.